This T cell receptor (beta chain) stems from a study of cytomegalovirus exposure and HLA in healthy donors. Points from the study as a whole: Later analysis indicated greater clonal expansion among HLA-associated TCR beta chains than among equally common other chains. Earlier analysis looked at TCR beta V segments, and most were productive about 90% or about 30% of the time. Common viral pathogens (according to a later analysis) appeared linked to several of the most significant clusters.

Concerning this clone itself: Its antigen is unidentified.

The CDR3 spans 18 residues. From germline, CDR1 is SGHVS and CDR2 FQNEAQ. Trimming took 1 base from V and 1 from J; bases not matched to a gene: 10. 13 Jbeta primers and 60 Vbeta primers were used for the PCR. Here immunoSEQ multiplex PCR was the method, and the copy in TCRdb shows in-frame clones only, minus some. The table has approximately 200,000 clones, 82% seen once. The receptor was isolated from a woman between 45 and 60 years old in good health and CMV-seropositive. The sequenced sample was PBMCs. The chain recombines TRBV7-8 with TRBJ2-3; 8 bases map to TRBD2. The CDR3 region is CASSLGVPSGFRTDTQYF. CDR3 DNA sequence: TGTGCCAGCAGCTTAGGGGTGCCTAGCGGGTTTCGCACAGATACGCAGTATTTT.